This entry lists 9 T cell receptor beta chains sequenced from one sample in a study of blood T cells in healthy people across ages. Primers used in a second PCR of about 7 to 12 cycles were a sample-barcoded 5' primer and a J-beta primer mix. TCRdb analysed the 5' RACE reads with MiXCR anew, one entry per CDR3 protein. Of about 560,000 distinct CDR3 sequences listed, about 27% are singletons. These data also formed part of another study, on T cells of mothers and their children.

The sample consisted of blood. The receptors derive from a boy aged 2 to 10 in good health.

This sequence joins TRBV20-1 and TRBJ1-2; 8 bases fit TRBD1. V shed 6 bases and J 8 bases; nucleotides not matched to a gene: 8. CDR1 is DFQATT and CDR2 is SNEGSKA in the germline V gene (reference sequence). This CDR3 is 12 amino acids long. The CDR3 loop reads CSAKDRDLGYTF. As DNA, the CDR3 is TGCAGTGCGAAGGACAGGGATCTAGGCTACACCTTC.

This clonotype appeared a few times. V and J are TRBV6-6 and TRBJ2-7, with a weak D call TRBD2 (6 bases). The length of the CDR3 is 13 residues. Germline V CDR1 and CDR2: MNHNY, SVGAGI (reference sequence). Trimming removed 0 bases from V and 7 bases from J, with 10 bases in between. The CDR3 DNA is TGTGCCAGCAGTTACTCCCCGGAGGGGGAGCAGTACTTC. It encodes CASSYSPEGEQYF.

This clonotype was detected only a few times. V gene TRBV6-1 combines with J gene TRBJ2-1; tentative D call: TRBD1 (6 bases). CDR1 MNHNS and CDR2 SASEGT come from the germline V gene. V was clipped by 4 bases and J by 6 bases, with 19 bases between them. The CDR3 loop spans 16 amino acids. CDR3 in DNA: TGTGCCAGCAGTGGCGTAGGGGGAAGAGTCTTCAATGAGCAGTTCTTC. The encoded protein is CASSGVGGRVFNEQFF.

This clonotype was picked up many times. The DNA of the CDR3 is TGTGCCAGCAGCCTTCTCGGGGGAAGCTCCTACAATGAGCAGTTCTTC. Protein sequence: CASSLLGGSSYNEQFF. The V call is TRBV7-8, the J call TRBJ2-1, with D possibly TRBD2 on 6 matching bases. Germline CDR1 and CDR2: SGHVS and FQNEAQ. The ends were cut back, 5 bases at V and 0 bases at J, with 14 bases in the middle. The CDR3 extends over 16 amino acids.

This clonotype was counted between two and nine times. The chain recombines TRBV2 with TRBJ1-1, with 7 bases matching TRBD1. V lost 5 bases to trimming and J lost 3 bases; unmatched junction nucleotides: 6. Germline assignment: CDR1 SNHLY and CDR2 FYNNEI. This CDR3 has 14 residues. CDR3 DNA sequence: TGTGCCAGCAGTTCCCGGACAGGACACACTGAAGCTTTCTTT. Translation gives CASSSRTGHTEAFF.

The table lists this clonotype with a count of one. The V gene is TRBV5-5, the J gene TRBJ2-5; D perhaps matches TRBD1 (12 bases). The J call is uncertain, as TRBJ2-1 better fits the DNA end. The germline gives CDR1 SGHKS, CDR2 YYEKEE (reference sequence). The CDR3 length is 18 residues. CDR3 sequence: CASGSGTGGQLAGVGQFF. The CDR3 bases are TGTGCCAGCGGCTCCGGGACAGGGGGCCAACTAGCGGGAGTAGGGCAGTTCTTC.

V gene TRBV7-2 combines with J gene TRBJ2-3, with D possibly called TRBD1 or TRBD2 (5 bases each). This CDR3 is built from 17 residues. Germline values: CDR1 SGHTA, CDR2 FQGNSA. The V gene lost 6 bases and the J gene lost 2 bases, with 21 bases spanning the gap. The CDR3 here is CASRSKVLGPSTDTQYF. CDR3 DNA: TGTGCCAGCAGGTCCAAAGTTCTGGGACCATCCACAGATACGCAGTATTTT.

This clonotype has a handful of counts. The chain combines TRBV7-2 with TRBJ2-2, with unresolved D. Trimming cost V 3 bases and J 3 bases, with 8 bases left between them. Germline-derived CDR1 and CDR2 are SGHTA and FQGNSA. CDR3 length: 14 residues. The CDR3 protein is CASSFEPDTGELFF. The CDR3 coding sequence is TGTGCCAGCAGCTTCGAACCAGACACCGGGGAGCTGTTTTTT.

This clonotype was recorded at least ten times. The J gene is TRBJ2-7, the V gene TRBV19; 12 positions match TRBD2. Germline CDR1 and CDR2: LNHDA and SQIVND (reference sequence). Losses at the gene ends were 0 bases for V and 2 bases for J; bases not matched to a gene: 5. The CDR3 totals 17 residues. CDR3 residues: CASSIDSTSGSAYEQYF. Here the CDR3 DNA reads TGTGCCAGTAGTATAGACTCGACTAGCGGGAGCGCCTACGAGCAGTACTTC.